Reported below is one TCR beta chain. What it binds is unknown. The sample belongs to a study of cytomegalovirus exposure and HLA in healthy donors. The PCR made use of 60 Vbeta and 13 Jbeta primers. The authors' processing: Later reanalysis found 75 million to 95 million unique TCR beta chains, around 11 million of them shared. Sequencing used immunoSEQ multiplex PCR; TCRdb keeps in-frame clones, though not all of them. V and J calls plus clone size are reproduced from that table; the DNA served to infer D and trimming. The sample has fewer than 150,000 clones; roughly 79% are singletons. Germline CDR1 is SGHNT and CDR2 is YYREEE (reference sequence). This CDR3 spans 16 amino acids. The V gene lost 0 bases and the J gene lost 3 bases, with 14 bases spanning the gap. Study-level results: It was reported that the classifier diagnosed cytomegalovirus status with high specificity and sensitivity in both the original and validation cohorts.

J is TRBJ2-3 and V is TRBV5-4, with TRBD2 as a possible D gene (6 bases). The sequenced sample consisted of PBMCs. This receptor was taken from a male donor in good health and CMV-seronegative. The DNA for the CDR3 is TGTGCCAGCAGCTTGGGGGCCCTCGGGGGAACAGATACGCAGTATTTT. Translating gives CASSLGALGGTDTQYF. Together with reference TRBV5-4 and TRBJ2-3, the CDR3 gives the full variable domain: ETGVTQSPTHLIKTRGQQVTLRCSSQSGHNTVSWYQQALGQGPQFIFQYYREEENGRGNFPPRFSGLQFPNYSSELNVNALELDDSALYLCASSLGALGGTDTQYFGPGTRLTVL.